This T cell receptor (beta chain) was obtained from a study of cytomegalovirus exposure and HLA in healthy donors. At the level of the study: The 120 validation repertoires, a later analysis reported, used the same platform as the 666 first-cohort repertoires.

Notes on the study in general: Usually a TCR sequence was rare, but some public TCRs were found in many donors. Cytomegalovirus association was listed for 164 TCR beta chains. Per published reports, the classifier diagnosed cytomegalovirus status with high specificity and sensitivity.

Generated by immunoSEQ multiplex PCR, the TCRdb table keeps only in-frame clones and is missing some. The repertoire holds around 80,000 clones, with about 96% as singletons. Of note for this clone: Antigen unknown.

The CDR3 is 14 residues long. The ends were cut back, 0 bases at V and 6 bases at J, with 12 bases in the middle. Per the germline V gene, CDR1 is MNHEY and CDR2 is SVGAGI. The sample comprised PBMCs. The clonotype was recovered from a woman aged 18-35 years in good health and CMV-seronegative. The chain carries TRBV6-5 and TRBJ2-7, with D maybe TRBD1 (5 bases). The CDR3 loop reads CASSYSSGLGEQYF. In nucleotides, the CDR3 is TGTGCCAGCAGTTACTCTTCAGGGTTGGGCGAGCAGTACTTC.